Here is one TCR beta chain with its context. The antigen is undetermined. It was with 60 Vbeta and 13 Jbeta primers that the PCR ran. Sequencing was performed with immunoSEQ multiplex PCR; in TCRdb, only in-frame clones are kept and a portion is missing. The repertoire holds about 89,000 clones, with 85% as singletons. The record originates from a study of cytomegalovirus exposure and HLA in healthy donors. Study conclusions and caveats: More clonal expansion characterized HLA-associated TCR beta chains than equally common others in a later analysis. The classifier was said to identify cytomegalovirus status with high specificity and sensitivity. CMV serostatus was the only recorded immune exposure for donors.

Between the trimmed V and J ends, which lost 0 bases and 4 bases, there was a span of 13 bases. The CDR3 runs to 16 residues. CDR1 is SGDLS and CDR2 is YYNGEE in the germline V gene. The sample taken for sequencing was PBMCs. V and J are TRBV9 and TRBJ2-2, with a possible D match to TRBD1 (5 bases). The receptor comes from a man aged 35 to 55 in good health and CMV-seropositive. The CDR3 DNA is TGTGCCAGCAGCGTAGGGGCAGGGTTAGGCACCGGGGAGCTGTTTTTT. This codes for CASSVGAGLGTGELFF.